These 26 T cell receptor beta chains came from one sample sequenced in a study of human T cells and chemical hapten exposure. A single record per CDR3 protein comes from TCRdb applying MiXCR to the RACE reads. The sample has approximately 370,000 distinct CDR3 sequences; approximately 5.8% are singletons. Time point reported: pre-sensitization, week 0. Regarding treatment: therapeutic diphenylcyclopropenone sensitization with weekly scalp DPC. The sequences come from whole blood, collected in connection with sensitization to the hapten diphenylcyclopropenone (DPC). The receptor source for this set is a woman aged 18-29 years with alopecia areata. Some clones in this sample may be carry-over from other donors' samples.

This clonotype was counted between two and nine times. The CDR3 is CASSLYEGGDGGEAFF. In nucleotides, the CDR3 is TGTGCCAGCAGCTTATATGAAGGGGGCGACGGCGGCGAAGCTTTCTTT. The chain employs TRBV11-1 and TRBJ1-1; TRBD1 agrees at 7 bases. The V segment lost 2 bases and the J segment 8 bases; nucleotides outside the gene matches: 14. The CDR3 runs to 16 residues. CDR1 and CDR2 (germline): SGHAT, FQDESV (reference sequence).

This clonotype was recorded at least ten times. The CDR3 sequence is CASSLQGSGTEAFF. DNA of the CDR3: TGTGCCAGCAGTTTACAGGGATCGGGGACTGAAGCTTTCTTT. V usage is TRBV12-3 or TRBV12-4 and J usage is TRBJ1-1; a possible D gene is TRBD1 (5 bases). The CDR3 is 14 amino acids. V was shortened by 2 bases and J by 5 bases, with 12 bases between the two germline ends.

This clonotype has more than one count but fewer than ten. The gene calls are TRBV6-5 and TRBJ1-1, with 7 bases fitting TRBD1. V lost 5 bases, J lost 7 bases, and 10 bases stayed unmatched. CDR1 is MNHEY, CDR2 SVGAGI, per germline. This CDR3 is built from 14 residues. The CDR3, as DNA: TGTGCCAGCAGTCCGGGGACAGTCAAGGGTGAAGCTTTCTTT. Protein product: CASSPGTVKGEAFF.

The chain carries TRBV7-2 and TRBJ1-5; D is unresolved. The CDR3 sequence is 14 residues long. Germline V gives CDR1 SGHTA, CDR2 FQGNSA. V lost 6 bases to trimming and J lost 4 bases, with 13 bases between them. The CDR3 loop is CASSTSGPNQPQHF. The DNA of the CDR3 is TGTGCCAGCAGTACGTCAGGCCCAAATCAGCCCCAGCATTTT.

At least ten counts were recorded for this clonotype. The rearrangement joins TRBV12-3 or TRBV12-4 to TRBJ1-5, with a possible D match to TRBD1 (6 bases). The CDR3 has 14 residues. The V end lost 5 bases, the J end lost 5 bases, and 13 bases lay between the germline ends. For the CDR3, the DNA is TGTGCCAGCAGTCCACCCAGGGGCTATCAGCCCCAGCATTTT. Protein product: CASSPPRGYQPQHF.

This clonotype came up a few times. The chain couples TRBV12-5 to TRBJ2-1; D uncertain. The CDR3 is 15 residues long. The ends were cut back, 4 bases at V and 0 bases at J, with 10 bases in the middle. Germline V CDR1 and CDR2: LGHNT, FRNRAP. In DNA form, the CDR3 reads TGTGCTAGTGGTTCCGATTTAAGCTCCTACAATGAGCAGTTCTTC. This translates into CASGSDLSSYNEQFF. Variable domain in full (rest from reference TRBV12-5 and TRBJ2-1): DARVTQTPRHKVTEMGQEVTMRCQPILGHNTVFWYRQTMMQGLELLAYFRNRAPLDDSGMPKDRFSAEMPDATLATLKIQPSEPRDSAVYFCASGSDLSSYNEQFFGPGTRLTVL.

This rearrangement joins TRBV4-3 to TRBJ1-1; 8 nucleotides agree with TRBD1. V lost 1 base to trimming and J lost 3 bases; unmatched junction nucleotides: 10. Germline V gene lookup returns CDR1 LGHNA and CDR2 YSLEER. This CDR3 has 17 amino acids. CDR3 loop: CASSQGPQGASYTEAFF. CDR3 coding DNA: TGCGCCAGCAGCCAAGGCCCGCAGGGGGCCTCGTACACTGAAGCTTTCTTT.

The chain recombines TRBV27 with TRBJ2-4; D is ambiguous. The germline V gene encodes CDR1 MNHEY and CDR2 SMNVEV (reference sequence). The CDR3 totals 13 residues. V lost 5 bases to trimming and J lost 12 bases, with 17 bases between them. The CDR3: CASSKPRAVAQYF. In DNA form, the CDR3 reads TGTGCCAGCAGTAAACCTCGAGCAGTTGCTCAGTACTTC.

This chain links TRBV9 with TRBJ1-4, with no clear D. CDR3 length: 14 residues. V was trimmed by 3 bases and J by 7 bases, leaving 13 bases between them. CDR1 and CDR2 from the germline V gene are SGDLS and YYNGEE. CDR3 nucleotides: TGTGCCAGCAGCGGGGCCCCGTCGGGTGAAAAACTGTTTTTT. Translated, it gives CASSGAPSGEKLFF.

This clonotype occurred a few times. The V and J genes are TRBV5-1 and TRBJ2-3; D gene unclear. Trimming removed 7 bases from V and 6 bases from J, with 18 bases in between. The germline gives CDR1 SGHRS, CDR2 YFSETQ. The CDR3 consists of 14 residues. For the CDR3, the DNA is TGCGCCAGCGCGGTTGACCCCATCGTCGATACGCAGTATTTT. The encoded protein is CASAVDPIVDTQYF. Full variable domain (missing parts from reference TRBV5-1 and TRBJ2-3): KAGVTQTPRYLIKTRGQQVTLSCSPISGHRSVSWYQQTPGQGLQFLFEYFSETQRNKGNFPGRFSGRQFSNSRSEMNVSTLELGDSALYLCASAVDPIVDTQYFGPGTRLTVL.

This clonotype was picked up many times. J is TRBJ2-3 and V is TRBV3-1; 9 bases are a match to TRBD2. The germline V gene has CDR1 LGHDT and CDR2 YNNKEL (reference sequence). There are 17 residues in the CDR3. V shed 4 bases and J 1 base; nucleotides not matched to a gene: 9. The DNA of the CDR3 is TGTGCCAGCAGCCGTATCCGCGGGGGGGCCGGCACAGATACGCAGTATTTT. Encoded protein: CASSRIRGGAGTDTQYF.

This clonotype showed up many times. The CDR3 nucleotides read TGCGCCAGCAGCTCCGGGACTAGCGGGGGAGAGACCCAGTACTTC. It encodes CASSSGTSGGETQYF. The chain links TRBV5-1 to TRBJ2-5; TRBD2 matches 14 bases. V trimming: 3 bases; J trimming: 4 bases; junction bases outside the gene matches: 2. Germline V gives CDR1 SGHRS, CDR2 YFSETQ. This CDR3 has 15 amino acids.

V and J are TRBV6-5 and TRBJ2-2, with TRBD2 identical over 9 bases. This CDR3 is 16 amino acids long. The V and J ends lost 6 bases and 0 bases, in that order; junction bases with no gene match: 5. CDR1 and CDR2 from the germline V gene are MNHEY and SVGAGI. The CDR3 DNA reads as TGTGCCAGCAGCCGAGCGGGAGGTGCGAACACCGGGGAGCTGTTTTTT. Protein sequence: CASSRAGGANTGELFF.

This clonotype was observed at least ten times. The chain employs TRBV7-9 and TRBJ2-3, with D perhaps matching TRBD1 or TRBD2 (5 bases each). Deletions cut 1 base from V and 1 base from J, with 12 bases between. The length of the CDR3 is 16 residues. From germline, CDR1 is SEHNR and CDR2 FQNEAQ (reference sequence). The CDR3 DNA sequence: TGTGCCAGCAGCTTAGGAGGGGCCCCCCGCACAGATACGCAGTATTTT. Protein product: CASSLGGAPRTDTQYF.

As DNA, the CDR3 is TGTGCCAGCAGTCCTGGACTAGTTATCGGGGAGCTGTTTTTT. This gives the protein CASSPGLVIGELFF. The chain recombines TRBV6-1 with TRBJ2-2; TRBD2 aligns across 7 bases. V dropped 5 bases and J dropped 7; count of bases not matched to a gene: 7. Germline CDR1 and CDR2: MNHNS and SASEGT. The CDR3 extends over 14 amino acids.

This clonotype was counted at least ten times. The V gene is TRBV7-9, the J gene TRBJ2-2, with D possibly called TRBD1 or TRBD2 (5 bases each). This CDR3 has 15 amino acids. Trimming cost V 5 bases and J 5 bases, with 15 bases left between them. Germline lookup yields CDR1 SEHNR and CDR2 FQNEAQ (reference sequence). CDR3 coding DNA: TGTGCCAGCAGCGGGACCGGGTACCTTACCGGGGAGCTGTTTTTT. This sequence encodes CASSGTGYLTGELFF.

This sequence joins TRBV20-1 and TRBJ1-6; D uncertain. Trimming removed 1 base from V and 7 bases from J, with 8 bases in between. Germline values: CDR1 DFQATT, CDR2 SNEGSKA (reference sequence). The CDR3 is made up of 13 amino acids. DNA of the CDR3: TGCAGTGCTAGAGTAGAACAGAATTCACCCCTCCACTTT. This gives the protein CSARVEQNSPLHF.

This clonotype was recorded at least ten times. The rearrangement links TRBV6-5 to TRBJ1-2, with D maybe TRBD1 (5 bases). Per the germline V gene, CDR1 is MNHEY and CDR2 is SVGAGI. This CDR3 is 15 amino acids long. V lost 0 bases and J 7 bases, leaving 15 bases between the germline ends. The CDR3, as DNA: TGTGCCAGCAGTTACTCGCGGGGGTCCCACGGTGGCTACACCTTC. This codes for CASSYSRGSHGGYTF.

This clonotype has a handful of counts. The chain uses TRBV29-1 and TRBJ2-1, with 9 bases lining up with TRBD1. This CDR3 region has 14 residues. Germline V gene sequence: CDR1 SQVTM, CDR2 ANQGSEA. Trimming at V came to 4 bases and at J to 7 bases, leaving 8 bases not matched to a gene. The CDR3 bases are TGCAGCGTTGTATGGGACAGGGATGGGAATGAGCAGTTCTTC. This codes for CSVVWDRDGNEQFF.

The rearrangement joins TRBV7-2 to TRBJ1-6; 7 bases line up with TRBD1. V lost 6 bases, J lost 7 bases, and 12 bases stayed unmatched. Looked up from germline, CDR1 is SGHTA and CDR2 is FQGNSA. CDR3 length: 16 amino acids. The CDR3, as DNA: TGTGCCAGCAGTCAACTGACAGGGCTGATGAATTCACCCCTCCACTTT. Protein product: CASSQLTGLMNSPLHF.

This clonotype was seen more than once but under ten times. This chain links TRBV7-2 with TRBJ1-4; the D is unclear. The CDR3 is 14 amino acids. Trimming removed 5 bases from V and 4 bases from J, with 11 bases in between. CDR1 and CDR2 (germline): SGHTA, FQGNSA. CDR3: CASSPVVDNEKLFF. The CDR3 DNA reads as TGTGCCAGCAGCCCCGTGGTCGATAATGAAAAACTGTTTTTT.

The chain recombines TRBV7-9 with TRBJ1-5, with 7 bases fitting TRBD1. Germline lookup yields CDR1 SEHNR and CDR2 FQNEAQ (reference sequence). After removal of 4 bases from V and 4 bases from J, the junction contained 4 bases not matched to a gene. The CDR3 covers 14 residues. CDR3 amino acids: CASSSGQENQPQHF. The CDR3 region has the DNA TGTGCCAGCAGCTCAGGACAGGAGAATCAGCCCCAGCATTTT.

Only a few counts were recorded for this clonotype. The chain uses TRBV20-1 and TRBJ2-7, with TRBD1 matching over 7 bases. Germline CDR1 reads DFQATT; CDR2 reads SNEGSKA (reference sequence). V was pared by 5 bases and J by 4 bases, with 11 bases of the junction left unmatched. The CDR3 is 14 amino acids. As DNA, the CDR3 is TGCAGTGCTCAAAGGGACAGTGCTGAGTACGAGCAGTACTTC. The encoded protein is CSAQRDSAEYEQYF.

The V call is TRBV4-2, the J call TRBJ1-2; D gene ambiguous. V gave up 1 base and J gave up 7 bases, with 16 bases separating them. This CDR3 is 15 amino acids long. In germline, CDR1 is LGHNA, CDR2 YNFKEQ. The CDR3 region is CASSQGALGAGGYTF. CDR3 bases: TGTGCCAGCAGCCAAGGGGCATTGGGTGCTGGTGGCTACACCTTC.

The sample holds many counts of this clonotype. The rearrangement links TRBV15 to TRBJ2-3; possible D gene TRBD1, 6 bases. The CDR3 spans 18 residues. Trimming stripped 5 bases from V and 2 bases from J, with 23 bases between. Germline V gives CDR1 LNHNV, CDR2 YYDKDF (reference sequence). The CDR3 coding sequence is TGTGCCACCAGCCGAGGGCGACAGGCCCTACCCGACACAGATACGCAGTATTTT. As protein: CATSRGRQALPDTDTQYF.

This clonotype was seen at least ten times. The V gene is TRBV24-1, the J gene TRBJ2-3, with D maybe TRBD1 (5 bases). Germline values: CDR1 KGHDR, CDR2 SFDVKD. V was clipped by 4 bases and J by 0 bases, with 13 bases between them. The CDR3 runs to 16 residues. The CDR3 DNA sequence: TGTGCCACCAGTGACCGACCGACAGAAAGCACAGATACGCAGTATTTT. Protein product: CATSDRPTESTDTQYF.